This T cell receptor beta chain was retrieved from a study of T-cell reconstitution after alpha-beta-depleted transplantation in children. The V and J ends lost 3 bases and 5 bases respectively, with 14 bases between them. CDR1 is MNHEY and CDR2 is SMNVEV in the germline V gene (reference sequence). The length of the CDR3 is 15 residues. The library targeted TCRbeta and was prepared with unique molecular identifiers. From the PCR reads, TCRdb called clonotypes with MiXCR, one entry per CDR3 protein. The sample lists hundreds of thousands of distinct CDR3 sequences, roughly 15% occurring once. This clonotype was counted only a few times.

Sequenced material: PBMCs from the stem cell graft donor, taken from the stem cell graft. The chain combines TRBV27 with TRBJ1-5; weak D call: TRBD1 (5 bases). The sequence derives from a human donor who donated a stem cell graft to a child with acute myeloid leukemia. CDR3 sequence: CASSLNFGADQPQHF. The CDR3 DNA reads as TGTGCCAGCAGTTTGAACTTTGGGGCCGATCAGCCCCAGCATTTT.